One and the same sample provided the 2 T cell receptor beta chains below, sequenced in a study of blood T cell repertoires in COVID-19. Profiling relied on immunoSEQ multiplex PCR, and the TCRdb table lists in-frame clones only, not all of them. The data hold about 30,000 clones, with around 90% observed a single time. Source material: peripheral blood. The origin of the receptors is a human donor in a cohort sampled during active COVID-19. The donor label of this sample is uncertain.

This sequence joins TRBV29-1 and TRBJ1-1; D unclear. Germline assignment: CDR1 SQVTM and CDR2 ANQGSEA. The CDR3 runs to 13 residues. Trimming stripped 5 bases from V and 1 base from J, with 11 bases between. The CDR3 reads CSVTETPNTEAFF. The CDR3 bases are TGCAGCGTTACCGAGACACCGAACACTGAAGCTTTCTTT.

The chain has TRBV7-9 and TRBJ1-2; D ambiguous. Germline CDR1 SEHNR, CDR2 FQNEAQ (reference sequence). The CDR3 contains 13 residues. Trimming pared 3 bases from V and 4 bases from J, leaving 9 bases between. CDR3 nucleotide sequence: TGTGCCAGCAGCTTGGGCAGCAGCTATGGCTACACCTTC. It specifies CASSLGSSYGYTF.